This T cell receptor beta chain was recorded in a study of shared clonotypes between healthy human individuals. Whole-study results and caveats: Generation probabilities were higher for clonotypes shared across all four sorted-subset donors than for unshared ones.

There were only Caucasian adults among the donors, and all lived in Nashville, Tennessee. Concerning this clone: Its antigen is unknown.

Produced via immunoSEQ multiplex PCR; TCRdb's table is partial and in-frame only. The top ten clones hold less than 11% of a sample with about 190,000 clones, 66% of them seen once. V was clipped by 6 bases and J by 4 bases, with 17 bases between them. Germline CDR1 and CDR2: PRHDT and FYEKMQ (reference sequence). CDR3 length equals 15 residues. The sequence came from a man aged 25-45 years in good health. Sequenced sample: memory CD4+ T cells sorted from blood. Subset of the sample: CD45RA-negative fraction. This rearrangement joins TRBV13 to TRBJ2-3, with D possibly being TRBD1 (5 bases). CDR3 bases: TGTGCCAGCAGTAAAAAAGGGGTATGGGCAGATACGCAGTATTTT. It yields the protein CASSKKGVWADTQYF.